These 21 T cell receptor beta chains came from one sample sequenced in a study of tumor-infiltrating lymphocytes in primary liver carcinoma. A constant-region primer served to make TCR beta cDNA from about 0.45 ug total RNA. Three nested multiplex PCR rounds, a slightly modified ARM-PCR, produced the libraries for TCR beta. It was with TRBV1-TRBV30 forward primers and a C-beta reverse primer that the first two PCR rounds were run, at about 10 cycles each. TCRdb analysed the multiplex PCR reads with MiXCR anew, one entry per CDR3 protein. The table has about 35,000 distinct CDR3 sequences, roughly 69% seen once. The tissue used was unsorted bulk material of roughly 17-33 mg. RNA and DNA were co-extracted from it with the AllPrep DNA/RNA mini kit. The specimen was liver tumor tissue from sampling region 4. Subset: tumor region T4, right-lateral pole. These receptors came from a man aged 40-50 years with primary liver carcinoma and hepatitis B virus infection.

This clonotype ranks as medium-sized. V gene TRBV4-2 combines with J gene TRBJ2-7; 9 nucleotides align to TRBD2. The junction had 5 bases not matched to a gene; V was cut back by 8 bases and J by 3 bases. There are 13 residues in the CDR3. Germline V gene sequence: CDR1 LGHNA, CDR2 YNFKEQ. The CDR3 sequence is CASGVSGSYEQYF. The DNA for the CDR3 is TGTGCCAGCGGCGTTAGCGGGAGCTACGAGCAGTACTTC.

About this clonotype itself: Germline is not matched at one junction end, which may reflect a read error. This rearrangement joins TRBV10-2 to TRBJ2-7; TRBD1 agrees at 10 bases. Germline CDR1 and CDR2: WSHSY and SAAADI. CDR3 size: 14 residues. The DNA of the CDR3 is TGCGCCAGCAGCCGGGACAGGGGTATCGACAATCAGTACTTT. Translated: CASSRDRGIDNQYF.

This rearrangement joins TRBV12-5 to TRBJ2-7; D call uncertain. The CDR3 is 13 amino acids. Germline-derived CDR1 and CDR2 are LGHNT and FRNRAP. This CDR3 is CACVGTGSYEQYF. For the CDR3, the DNA is TGTGCCTGTGTGGGAACCGGTTCCTACGAGCAGTACTTC.

CDR3 sequence (DNA): TGTGCCAGCAGCCTTAGTGGACCACTCGACAATGAGCAGTTCTTC. Amino acid sequence: CASSLSGPLDNEQFF. The rearrangement joins TRBV11-2 to TRBJ2-1; D ambiguous. CDR3 size: 15 residues. Trimming removed 5 bases at V and 5 bases at J, with 16 bases between. Germline V gives CDR1 SGHAT, CDR2 FQNNGV.

As regards this clonotype: Given the absence of the conserved phenylalanine or tryptophan at the CDR3 end, a read error is likely. No DNA is shown, since the ends of the CDR3 on it are uncertain; the CDR3 is the one TCRdb lists. The genes are TRBV12-3 or TRBV12-4 and TRBJ2-5; the D call in the table, TRBD1, was not verified against the DNA. Ends included, the CDR3 has 14 residues. The CDR3 is CASSSERTGESEYL.

On this clonotype itself: Without the conserved terminal phenylalanine or tryptophan, this CDR3 likely stems from a read error. The gene calls are TRBV29-1 and TRBJ2-2; tentative D call: TRBD1 (6 bases). Germline V gene data show CDR1 as SQVTM and CDR2 as ANQGSEA. The CDR3 contains 12 residues. CDR3 loop: CRGIQGSGELFC. The DNA of the CDR3 is TGCAGAGGTATCCAGGGGTCCGGGGAGCTGTTTTGT.

The CDR3 sequence: CSVVRARSGEQFF. CDR3 DNA: TGCAGCGTCGTCAGGGCCCGGAGCGGTGAGCAGTTCTTC. This rearrangement joins TRBV29-1 to TRBJ2-1; the D call may be TRBD1 or TRBD2 (5 bases each). Trimming cost V 6 bases and J 9 bases, with 18 bases left between them. The CDR3 is made up of 13 amino acids. Looked up from germline, CDR1 is SQVTM and CDR2 is ANQGSEA.

This clonotype was counted once. A read error may account for a junction end that differs from germline. V and J are TRBV29-1 and TRBJ2-5; 13 nucleotides align to TRBD2. The CDR3 sequence is 15 residues long. Per the germline V gene, CDR1 is SQVTM and CDR2 is ANQGSEA. CDR3 region: CSIRTSGSCAETQYF. The DNA for the CDR3 is TGCAGCATTCGGACTAGCGGGAGTTGTGCAGAGACCCAGTATTTC.

The chain has TRBV5-1 and TRBJ2-5; TRBD2 matches 13 bases. Germline V gene sequence: CDR1 SGHRS, CDR2 YFSETQ. The CDR3 extends over 16 amino acids. The J segment lost 7 bases and the V segment lost 3 bases, leaving 9 bases of the junction unmatched. The CDR3 DNA reads TGCGCCAGCAGCTCCGGACTAGCGGGAGTAGTCAGGACCCAGTACTTC. It specifies CASSSGLAGVVRTQYF.

Points on this clonotype: Sequence at one end of the junction differs from germline and may be a read error. The rearrangement links TRBV11-2 to TRBJ2-3, with 7 nucleotides matching TRBD2. The CDR3 covers 16 residues. Germline CDR1 and CDR2: SGHAT and FQNNGV. CDR3 DNA sequence: TGTGCCAACAACCCAGTTGGGGGAGGGGTCCCAGATACGCATTATTTT. Its protein is CANNPVGGGVPDTHYF.

As for this clonotype: The junction does not match germline at one end; this may be a read error. V gene TRBV19 combines with J gene TRBJ1-5; D not resolved. Germline CDR1 and CDR2: LNHDA and SQIVND (reference sequence). CDR3 length: 15 amino acids. The CDR3 region has the DNA TGTGCTAGTAGCATGAGGATAGTTAGCAATCAGCCCCAGCATTTT. It yields the protein CASSMRIVSNQPQHF.

This clonotype has a single count. One end of the junction is discordant with germline, which a read error may explain. This chain connects TRBV4-3 to TRBJ2-1, with D tentatively TRBD2 (5 bases). Germline V CDR1 and CDR2: LGHNA, YSLEER. This CDR3 is built from 16 residues. CDR3 sequence (DNA): TGCGCCAGTAGTCAATTCCCCCCCCCGGCGGGCAATGAGGAGTTCTTC. Translation gives CASSQFPPPAGNEEFF.

About this clonotype: A single base separates this from a much larger clone, so it may be a read error. This chain uses TRBV20-1 with TRBJ2-1; D is perhaps TRBD2 (6 bases). This CDR3 is built from 14 residues. The germline gives CDR1 DFQATT, CDR2 SNEGSKA (reference sequence). This chain's CDR3 is CSAMRDLRVGEQLF. DNA of the CDR3: TGCAGTGCCATGCGGGACCTAAGGGTTGGTGAGCAGTTATTC.

Note on this clonotype: Here the CDR3 omits its conserved ending phenylalanine or tryptophan, so a read error is the likely source. The chain combines TRBV5-1 with TRBJ2-7; TRBD1 agrees at 12 bases. In germline, CDR1 is SGHRS, CDR2 YFSETQ. The CDR3 has 16 residues. Unmatched junction bases numbered 5, after V lost 4 bases and J lost 0 bases. Written as DNA, the CDR3 is TGCGCCAGCAGCCCGGGACAGGGGGCGGTCTCCTACGAGCAGTACACC. Its translation: CASSPGQGAVSYEQYT.

This clonotype showed up many times. The chain combines TRBV6-2 or TRBV6-3 with TRBJ2-1; D is undetermined. The CDR3 covers 15 residues. V lost 4 bases to trimming and J lost 8 bases, with 18 bases between them. Germline V gene data show CDR1 as MNHEY and CDR2 as SVGEGT. Here the CDR3 reads CASSSRAEVFDEQFF. CDR3 bases: TGTGCCAGCAGTTCCCGCGCCGAAGTATTCGATGAGCAGTTCTTC.

This clonotype was counted a few times. The conserved phenylalanine or tryptophan normally closing the CDR3 is absent here, so this likely arose from a read error. V usage is TRBV29-1 and J usage is TRBJ2-5, with TRBD1 identical over 11 bases. Germline CDR1 SQVTM, CDR2 ANQGSEA. The CDR3 runs 15 residues. CDR3 nucleotides: TGCAGCGTTGAAGTGGACAGGGGGCGAGCAGAGAGCCAGTACTTA. As protein: CSVEVDRGRAESQYL.

Points on this clonotype: A read error may produce the germline difference seen at one junction end. The J gene is TRBJ2-2, the V gene TRBV6-1, with TRBD2 as a possible D gene (6 bases). Germline V CDR1 and CDR2: MNHNS, SASEGT. The CDR3 totals 16 residues. In DNA, the CDR3 is TGTGCCAGCACTGATGTCCCCACTAGCTTACCCGGAGAGCTGTTTTTT. It encodes CASTDVPTSLPGELFF.

This clonotype came up many times. The J gene is TRBJ2-5, the V gene TRBV5-1, with a weak D call TRBD2 (6 bases). This CDR3 is built from 15 residues. CDR1 is SGHRS, CDR2 YFSETQ, per germline. Trimming took off 4 bases at V and 4 bases at J, with 17 bases between the two ends. The CDR3 sequence: CASSLFGTEGETQYF. The CDR3 bases are TGCGCCAGCAGCCTGTTCGGGACTGAGGGAGAGACCCAGTACTTC.

Worth noting for this clonotype: Sequence at one end of the junction differs from germline and may be a read error. The rearrangement uses TRBV11-2 and TRBJ2-2; D may be TRBD1 or TRBD2 (5 bases each). CDR3 length: 15 residues. CDR1 is SGHAT, CDR2 FQNNGV, per germline. In nucleotides, the CDR3 is TGTGCCAGGAGCCCCACCAGGAGGACAACCGGGGAGCTGTTTTTC. Protein sequence: CARSPTRRTTGELFF.

On this clonotype itself: The conserved phenylalanine or tryptophan is not found at the CDR3 terminus, so this likely reflects a read error. It is unclear where the CDR3 begins or ends on the DNA, so no DNA is shown, and the CDR3 is as TCRdb lists it. This rearrangement joins TRBV5-1 to TRBJ2-7; the table's D gene call, TRBD1, was not cross checked with the DNA. The CDR3 sequence runs 15 residues, both termini included. Germline V gene data show CDR1 as SGHRS and CDR2 as YFSETQ. This chain's CDR3 is CASSPRGGNSYERYI.

Sample share makes this clonotype medium-sized. The chain employs TRBV4-1 and TRBJ1-6, with TRBD1 matching over 9 bases. The V segment lost 0 bases and the J segment 7 bases; nucleotides outside the gene matches: 7. This CDR3 is 17 amino acids long. Germline CDR1 and CDR2: MGHRA and YSYEKL. CDR3 amino acids: CASSQDRGQGRNSPLHF. CDR3 DNA sequence: TGCGCCAGCAGCCAAGATCGGGGACAGGGCCGGAATTCACCCCTCCACTTT.